The rows below give T cell receptor beta chains drawn from one sample of a study of T cell responses to AZD1222 COVID-19 vaccine. Assay used: immunoSEQ multiplex PCR; TCRdb lists only in-frame clones, some missing. The table has about 190,000 clones, approximately 94% seen once; the top ten hold over 7.5%. The specimen was peripheral blood, collected on day 0 of AZD1222 vaccination. The receptors stem from an adult in good health. Both conserved end residues are part of each CDR3. The order of the fields is clone size, V gene, J gene, D gene, CDR3 DNA, CDR3 protein. The D gene is left open where the match is weak. Size values are once, few and many counts, or a class for expanded clones, and some rows have none.

>.|TRBV5-5|TRBJ2-1|TRBD2
TGTGCCAGCAGCACATCGACTAGCGGGAGGATTGGGGATGAGCAGTTCTTC
CASSTSTSGRIGDEQFF
>.|TRBV6-1|TRBJ1-1|TRBD1
TGTGCCAGCAGTGAAGTCCAGGGGGCGCAGAACACTGAAGCTTTCTTT
CASSEVQGAQNTEAFF
>.|TRBV28|TRBJ1-2|TRBD1
TGTGCCAGCAGTCCCCCGGGACAGCTATATGGCTACACCTTC
CASSPPGQLYGYTF
>.|TRBV29-1|TRBJ2-1|.
TGCAGCGTCGATTCGAGTTCATGGAATGAGCAGTTCTTC
CSVDSSSWNEQFF
>.|TRBV30|TRBJ1-5|.
TGTGCCTGGAGTGTACAACGGGGGCAGGGTGGCAATCAGCCCCAGCATTTT
CAWSVQRGQGGNQPQHF
>many|TRBV12-3/TRBV12-4|TRBJ1-1|.
TGTGCCAGCAGTCCCGGCTATGGGACTGAAGCTTTCTTT
CASSPGYGTEAFF
>.|TRBV6-1|TRBJ1-2|TRBD1
TGTGCCAGCAGTGAGGGACAGGCCGGGCGTTGGTACACCTTC
CASSEGQAGRWYTF
>.|TRBV28|TRBJ1-2|.
TGTGCCAGCAGTTTAAGGACACGGACTAATGGCTACACCTTC
CASSLRTRTNGYTF
>.|TRBV5-1|TRBJ1-5|.
TGCGCCAGCAGCTGGGAGGGCGATCAGCCCCAGCATTTT
CASSWEGDQPQHF
>once|TRBV7-9|TRBJ2-7|TRBD1
TGTGCCAGCAGCTTAAGAGACAGGGATAAAACCGGGGTGTACGAGCAGTACTTC
CASSLRDRDKTGVYEQYF
>.|TRBV28|TRBJ1-1|.
TGTGCCAGCAGTTTAGTCCTCGCCACTGAAGCTTTCTTT
CASSLVLATEAFF
>.|TRBV3-1/TRBV3-2|TRBJ1-2|.
TGTGCCAGCAGCCAAAGGGGGGAGAACTATGGCTACACCTTC
CASSQRGENYGYTF
>few|TRBV7-6|TRBJ2-1|TRBD2
TGTGCCAGCAGCCTAGGGTTAGGGGAGGGCTACAATGAGCAGTTCTTC
CASSLGLGEGYNEQFF
>once|TRBV14|TRBJ2-2|.
TGTGCCAGCAGTCGCTTATTCAAAACCGGGGAGCTGTTTTTT
CASSRLFKTGELFF
>.|TRBV11-2|TRBJ1-2|.
TGTGCCAGCAGCTTGGGGGCTAACTATGGCTACACCTTC
CASSLGANYGYTF
>.|TRBV19|TRBJ1-1|TRBD1
TGTGCCAGTAGTAGACAGGGAATGAACACTGAAGCTTTCTTT
CASSRQGMNTEAFF
>.|TRBV13|TRBJ1-6|.
TGTGCCAGCAGCCCGTCAGTGAATTCACCCCTCCACTTT
CASSPSVNSPLHF
>.|TRBV5-1|TRBJ2-6|.
TGCGCCAGCAGCTTGGACCCCTCTGGGGCCAACGTCCTGACTTTC
CASSLDPSGANVLTF
>.|TRBV5-4|TRBJ2-7|TRBD2
TGTGCCGGCAGCGGAAGCGGGAGAGTCTCCTACGAGCAGTACTTC
CAGSGSGRVSYEQYF
>.|TRBV21-1|TRBJ2-7|.
TGTGCCAGCATAATTGTTCTCTCCTACGAGCAGTACTTC
CASIIVLSYEQYF
>.|TRBV4-2|TRBJ2-7|TRBD1
TGTGCCAGCAGCCAGGGGAGGGGGACAGGGAATTACGAGCAGTACTTC
CASSQGRGTGNYEQYF
>.|TRBV5-6|TRBJ2-7|.
TGTGCCAGCAGCCGGCGGACAGCCTACGAGCAGTACTTC
CASSRRTAYEQYF
>.|TRBV27|TRBJ1-1|TRBD1
TGTGCCAGCAGTTACCGGGACAGGGTCACTGAAGCTTTCTTT
CASSYRDRVTEAFF
>.|TRBV4-1|TRBJ2-5|.
TGCGCCAGCAGCCAAGATCCTGGGCAGGGGTCAGAGACCCAGTACTTC
CASSQDPGQGSETQYF
>.|TRBV28|TRBJ2-1|.
TGTGCCAGCAGTTTATCGGGGCCACAGAACCTCGAGCAGTTCTTC
CASSLSGPQNLEQFF
>.|TRBV9|TRBJ2-2|.
TGTGCCAGCAGCACGGGATTGGTCTCCGGGGAGCTGTTTTTT
CASSTGLVSGELFF
>.|TRBV28|TRBJ2-3|.
TGTGCCAGCAGTCAACCTCGCCAGACAGATACGCAGTATTTT
CASSQPRQTDTQYF
>.|TRBV10-1|TRBJ2-1|TRBD1
TGCGCCAGCACTCAAGACAGGGACCTCTACAATGAGCAGTTCTTC
CASTQDRDLYNEQFF
>.|TRBV7-9|TRBJ2-2|TRBD2
TGTGCCAGCAACCCACGACTAGCGGAGAACACCGGGGAGCTGTTTTTT
CASNPRLAENTGELFF
>.|TRBV28|TRBJ1-2|.
TGTGCCAGCCTAGGGGAAAATGGCTACACCTTC
CASLGENGYTF
>once|TRBV27|TRBJ2-7|.
TGTGCCAGCAGCTCATCACTCGGACCCTACGAGCAGTACTTC
CASSSSLGPYEQYF
>.|TRBV9|TRBJ1-5|.
TGTGCCAGCAATCCAGGGAATAGCAATCAGCCCCAGCATTTT
CASNPGNSNQPQHF
>.|TRBV27|TRBJ2-3|.
TGTGCCAGCAGTTTATCAGGTTTGCCAGGCACAGATACGCAGTATTTT
CASSLSGLPGTDTQYF
>once|TRBV28|TRBJ2-3|TRBD2
TGTGCCAGCAAGGGCTGGGCTAGCGGGGAACCCGATACGCAGTATTTT
CASKGWASGEPDTQYF
>few|TRBV6-4|TRBJ2-1|TRBD2
TGTGCCACTGGAAACGCGCGGGAGGGTGGTGAGCAGTTCTTC
CATGNAREGGEQFF
>.|TRBV19|TRBJ2-7|.
TGTGCCAGTAGTAGATTAGCGCGGAGCTCCTACGAGCAGTACTTC
CASSRLARSSYEQYF
>once|TRBV28|TRBJ1-2|.
TGTGCCAGCAGTGTGTCAGTAACCCGCTATGGCTACACCTTC
CASSVSVTRYGYTF
>.|TRBV19|TRBJ2-1|.
TGTGCCAGTAGTATCGACAACCGTCCCGGGGCCAATGAGCAGTTCTTC
CASSIDNRPGANEQFF
>.|TRBV27|TRBJ2-7|.
TGTGCCAGCAGTCTGGACATAAGCTACGAGCAGTACTTC
CASSLDISYEQYF
>.|TRBV25-1|TRBJ2-1|TRBD2
TGTGCCAGCAGTGAACTGGGGGGGGATGAGCAGTTCTTC
CASSELGGDEQFF